This TCR beta chain was identified during a study of pediatric ulcerative colitis. About the research overall: Most patients had pancolitis, and two had left-sided colitis. Study results and limitations: Repertoires came from total lymphocyte DNA, so rare subsets like regulatory T cells may be missed. Rectal repertoires separated controls, mild-moderate and acute severe colitis. A couple of rectal clonotypes were found only in ulcerative colitis patients, all of them.

Sequenced by immunoSEQ multiplex PCR; TCRdb stores in-frame clones only, minus some. The profile shows 59,000 or so clones, 77% of them singletons. This CDR3 has 13 amino acids. The germline gives CDR1 SGDLS, CDR2 YYNGEE. V gave up 0 bases and J gave up 4 bases, with 8 bases separating them. On this clone itself: Its antigen remains unknown.

This chain joins TRBV9 and TRBJ2-7, with D possibly being TRBD2 (5 bases). Sequencing was performed on blood. The TCR originated in a boy between 5 and 17 years old with moderate ulcerative colitis. In nucleotides, the CDR3 is TGTGCCAGCAGCGTAGGGGCGGGTTACGAGCAGTACTTC. It translates to CASSVGAGYEQYF.